This TCR beta chain was obtained from a study of Ad26.COV2.S vaccination and SARS-CoV-2 variants. Study in general: Donor participated within the Ad26.COV2.S arm of the COV1001 trial.

The CDR3 is made up of 13 amino acids. V shed 5 bases and J 3 bases; nucleotides not matched to a gene: 3. The V gene's germline CDR1 is SGHAT and CDR2 FQNNGV. As for this clone: The antigen remains unidentified.

The data were produced by immunoSEQ multiplex PCR, yet TCRdb's version contains in-frame clones alone and is incomplete. Of fewer than 500,000 clones detected, around 90% appear once; the ten largest clones hold 9% to 15%. As to treatment: roughly 19 received Ad26.COV2.S at low or high dose, single or two shots; 5 received placebo; per-sample allocation not given. Each sample was drawn 63 days after the first injection (of vaccine or placebo). Study-level findings and limits: It is possible that the TCR breadth and depth analyses underestimated the total T cell responses.

The source is a person aged 18 to 65 who received the Ad26.COV2.S COVID-19 vaccine or a placebo. Specimen: peripheral blood, collected in a trial of Ad26.COV2.S vaccine versus placebo. This chain connects TRBV11-2 to TRBJ2-5; 7 bases map to TRBD2. The CDR3 region is CASSQGLEETQYF. As DNA, the CDR3 is TGTGCCAGCAGCCAAGGACTAGAAGAGACCCAGTACTTC.